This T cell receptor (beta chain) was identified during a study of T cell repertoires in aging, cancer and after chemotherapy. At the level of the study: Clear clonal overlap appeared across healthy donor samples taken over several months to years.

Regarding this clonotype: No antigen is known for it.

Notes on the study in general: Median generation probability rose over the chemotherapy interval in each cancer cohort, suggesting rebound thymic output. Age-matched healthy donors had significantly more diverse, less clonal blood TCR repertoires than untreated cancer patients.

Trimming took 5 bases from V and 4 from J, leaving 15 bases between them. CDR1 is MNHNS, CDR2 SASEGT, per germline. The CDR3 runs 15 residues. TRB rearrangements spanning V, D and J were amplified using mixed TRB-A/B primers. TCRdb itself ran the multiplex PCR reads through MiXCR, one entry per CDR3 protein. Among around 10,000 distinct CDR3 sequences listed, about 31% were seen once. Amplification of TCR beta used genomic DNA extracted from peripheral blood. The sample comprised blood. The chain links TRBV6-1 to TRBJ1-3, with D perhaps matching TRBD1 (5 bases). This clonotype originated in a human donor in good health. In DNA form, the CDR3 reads TGTGCCAGCAGTCCCCATTGGGGGGAGGGAAACACCATATATTTT. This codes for CASSPHWGEGNTIYF.